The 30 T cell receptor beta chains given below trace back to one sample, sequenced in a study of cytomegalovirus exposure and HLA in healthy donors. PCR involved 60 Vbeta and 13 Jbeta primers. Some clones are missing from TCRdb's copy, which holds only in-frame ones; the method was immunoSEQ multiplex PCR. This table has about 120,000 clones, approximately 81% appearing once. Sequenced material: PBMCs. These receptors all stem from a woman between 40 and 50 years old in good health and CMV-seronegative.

The CDR3 sequence is CSVGGYEQFF. The DNA of the CDR3 is TGCAGCGTGGGAGGATATGAGCAGTTCTTC. The chain links TRBV29-1 to TRBJ2-1; possibly TRBD2 for D (6 bases). The germline gives CDR1 SQVTM, CDR2 ANQGSEA. V was shortened by 6 bases and J by 8 bases, with 8 bases between the two germline ends. The CDR3 runs 10 residues.

The CDR3 loop is CASSSRLAGGVSKNIQYF. The CDR3 nucleotides are TGTGCCAGCAGTTCTCGCCTAGCGGGGGGCGTGTCCAAAAACATTCAGTACTTC. This chain uses TRBV2 with TRBJ2-4, with 11 positions matching TRBD2. V lost 5 bases, J lost 2 bases, and 11 bases stayed unmatched. This CDR3 contains 18 residues. Germline values: CDR1 SNHLY, CDR2 FYNNEI.

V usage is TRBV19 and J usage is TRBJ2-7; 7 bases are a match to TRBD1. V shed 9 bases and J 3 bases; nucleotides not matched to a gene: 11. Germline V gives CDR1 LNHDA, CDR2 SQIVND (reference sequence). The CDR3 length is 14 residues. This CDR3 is CASRKLGQDYEQYF. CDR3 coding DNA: TGTGCCAGCAGAAAGCTAGGACAGGACTACGAGCAGTACTTC.

Here the CDR3 reads CASSEWDTYSYEQYF. DNA of the CDR3: TGTGCCAGCAGTGAATGGGACACTTATTCCTACGAGCAGTACTTC. The genes are TRBV6-1 and TRBJ2-7; maybe TRBD1 (6 bases). The CDR3 covers 15 residues. Germline CDR1 and CDR2: MNHNS and SASEGT. Deletions cut 2 bases from V and 1 base from J, with 12 bases between.

CDR3 region: CASSLRPGEGVGNTIYF. In nucleotides, the CDR3 is TGTGCCAGCAGCTTACGTCCAGGGGAGGGAGTCGGAAACACCATATATTTT. This chain links TRBV11-2 with TRBJ1-3; D possibly corresponds to TRBD1 (6 bases). Trimming took 2 bases from V and 4 from J, leaving 18 bases between them. The CDR3 extends over 17 amino acids. CDR1 SGHAT and CDR2 FQNNGV come from the germline V gene.

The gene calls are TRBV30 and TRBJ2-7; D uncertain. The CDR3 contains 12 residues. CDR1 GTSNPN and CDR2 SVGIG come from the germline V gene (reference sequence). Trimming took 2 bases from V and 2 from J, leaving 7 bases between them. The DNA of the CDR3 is TGTGCCTGGAGTAGCCAGGCCTACGAGCAGTACTTC. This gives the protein CAWSSQAYEQYF.

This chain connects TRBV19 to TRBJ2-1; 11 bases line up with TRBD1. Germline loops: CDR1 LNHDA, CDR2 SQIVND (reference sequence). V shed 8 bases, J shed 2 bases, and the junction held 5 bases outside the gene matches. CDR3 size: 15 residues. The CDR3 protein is CASGGQGVPYNEQFF. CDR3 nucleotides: TGTGCCAGTGGGGGACAGGGGGTCCCCTACAATGAGCAGTTCTTC.

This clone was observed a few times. The CDR3 protein is CASSLTVRNTEAFF. Here the CDR3 DNA reads TGTGCCAGCAGCTTGACAGTGAGAAACACTGAAGCTTTCTTT. The chain has TRBV5-6 and TRBJ1-1, with D unclear. In germline, CDR1 is SGHDT, CDR2 YYEEEE. The CDR3 is 14 amino acids. The V end lost 1 base, the J end lost 2 bases, and 9 bases lay between the germline ends. Full variable domain (missing parts from reference TRBV5-6 and TRBJ1-1): DAGVTQSPTHLIKTRGQQVTLRCSPKSGHDTVSWYQQALGQGPQFIFQYYEEEERQRGNFPDRFSGHQFPNYSSELNVNALLLGDSALYLCASSLTVRNTEAFFGQGTRLTVV.

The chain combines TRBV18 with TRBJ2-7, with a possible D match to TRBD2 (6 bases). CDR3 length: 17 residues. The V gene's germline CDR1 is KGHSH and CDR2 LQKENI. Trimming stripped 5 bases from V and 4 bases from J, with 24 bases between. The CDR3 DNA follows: TGTGCCAGCTCAGCGGGGACTCCTGAAGTGGGGTTTTACGAGCAGTACTTC. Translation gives CASSAGTPEVGFYEQYF.

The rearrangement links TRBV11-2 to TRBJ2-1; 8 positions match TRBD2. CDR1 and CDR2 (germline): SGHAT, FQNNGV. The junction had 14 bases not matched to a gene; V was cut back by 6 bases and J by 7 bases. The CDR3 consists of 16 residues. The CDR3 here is CASSIYITGGGNEQFF. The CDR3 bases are TGTGCCAGCAGTATCTATATAACGGGAGGGGGGAATGAGCAGTTCTTC.

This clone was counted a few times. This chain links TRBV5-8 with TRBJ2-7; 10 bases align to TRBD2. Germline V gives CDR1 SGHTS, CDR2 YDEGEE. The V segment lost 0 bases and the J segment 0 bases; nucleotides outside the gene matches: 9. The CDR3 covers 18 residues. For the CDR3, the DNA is TGTGCCAGCAGCTTGGGCGCTAGCGGGGGTTGGAGCTCCTACGAGCAGTACTTC. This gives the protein CASSLGASGGWSSYEQYF.

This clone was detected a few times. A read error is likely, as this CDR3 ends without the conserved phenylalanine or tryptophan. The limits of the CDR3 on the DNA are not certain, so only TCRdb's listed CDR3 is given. CDR3 sequence: CAWSRNGQGHWN. The rearrangement links TRBV30 to TRBJ1-1; the table names TRBD1, a call not compared with the DNA. The CDR3 has 12 amino acids, counting both end residues. Germline V gene sequence: CDR1 GTSNPN, CDR2 SVGIG (reference sequence).

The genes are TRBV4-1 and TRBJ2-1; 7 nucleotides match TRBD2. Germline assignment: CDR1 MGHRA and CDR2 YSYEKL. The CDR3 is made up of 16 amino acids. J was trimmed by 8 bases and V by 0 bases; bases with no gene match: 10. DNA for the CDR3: TGCGCCAGCAGCCAAGAGGTAGCGGGCTTTTCGGATGAGCAGTTCTTC. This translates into CASSQEVAGFSDEQFF.

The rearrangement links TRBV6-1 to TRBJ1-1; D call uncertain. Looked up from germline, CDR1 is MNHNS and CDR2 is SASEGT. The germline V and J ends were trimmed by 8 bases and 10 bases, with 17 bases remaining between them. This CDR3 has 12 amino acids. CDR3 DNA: TGTGCCAGCGTTTTGGAGCCTATGTCAGCTTTCTTT. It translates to CASVLEPMSAFF.

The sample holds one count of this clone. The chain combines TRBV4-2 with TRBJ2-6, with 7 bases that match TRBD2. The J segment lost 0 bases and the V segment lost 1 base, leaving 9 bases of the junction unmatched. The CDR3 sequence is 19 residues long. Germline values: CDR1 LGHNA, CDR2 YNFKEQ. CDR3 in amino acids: CASSQGIGGSNSGANVLTF. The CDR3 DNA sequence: TGTGCCAGCAGCCAAGGAATCGGCGGGAGTAACTCTGGGGCCAACGTCCTGACTTTC.

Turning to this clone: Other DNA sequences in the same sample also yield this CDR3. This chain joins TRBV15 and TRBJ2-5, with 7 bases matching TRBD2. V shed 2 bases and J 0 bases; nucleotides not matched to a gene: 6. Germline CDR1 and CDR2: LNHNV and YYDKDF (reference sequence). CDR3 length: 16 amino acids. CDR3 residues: CATSRRIGTNQETQYF. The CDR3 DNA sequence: TGTGCCACCAGCAGAAGAATAGGGACTAACCAAGAGACCCAGTACTTC.

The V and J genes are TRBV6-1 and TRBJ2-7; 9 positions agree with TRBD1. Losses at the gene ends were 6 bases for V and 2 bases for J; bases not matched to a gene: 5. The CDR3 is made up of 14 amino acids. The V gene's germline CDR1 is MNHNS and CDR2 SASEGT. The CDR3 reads CASSKGQGTYEQYF. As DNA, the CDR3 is TGTGCCAGCAGCAAAGGACAGGGGACCTACGAGCAGTACTTC.

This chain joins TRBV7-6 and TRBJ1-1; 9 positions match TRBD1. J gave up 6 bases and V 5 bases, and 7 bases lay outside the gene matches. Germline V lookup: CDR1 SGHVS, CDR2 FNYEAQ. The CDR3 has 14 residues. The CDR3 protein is CASSPAGTGSEAFF. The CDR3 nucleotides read TGTGCCAGCAGCCCAGCCGGGACAGGGTCTGAAGCTTTCTTT. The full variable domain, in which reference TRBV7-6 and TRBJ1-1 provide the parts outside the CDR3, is GAGVSQSPRYKVTKRGQDVALRCDPISGHVSLYWYRQALGQGPEFLTYFNYEAQQDKSGLPNDRFSAERPEGSISTLTIQRTEQRDSAMYRCASSPAGTGSEAFFGQGTRLTVV.

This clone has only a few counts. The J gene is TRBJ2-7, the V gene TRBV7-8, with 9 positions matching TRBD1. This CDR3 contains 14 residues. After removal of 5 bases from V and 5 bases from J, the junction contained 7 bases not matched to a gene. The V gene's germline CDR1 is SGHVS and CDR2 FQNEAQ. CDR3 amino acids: CASSPRDRDHEQYF. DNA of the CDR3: TGTGCCAGCAGCCCCCGGGACAGGGATCACGAGCAGTACTTC.

CDR3 protein: CASRPTSGAGETQYF. CDR3 coding DNA: TGTGCCAGCAGACCAACTAGCGGCGCGGGGGAGACCCAGTACTTC. The chain recombines TRBV7-6 with TRBJ2-5, with 8 nucleotides matching TRBD2. The CDR3 contains 15 residues. Losses at the gene ends were 6 bases for V and 5 bases for J; bases not matched to a gene: 11. The V gene's germline CDR1 is SGHVS and CDR2 FNYEAQ.

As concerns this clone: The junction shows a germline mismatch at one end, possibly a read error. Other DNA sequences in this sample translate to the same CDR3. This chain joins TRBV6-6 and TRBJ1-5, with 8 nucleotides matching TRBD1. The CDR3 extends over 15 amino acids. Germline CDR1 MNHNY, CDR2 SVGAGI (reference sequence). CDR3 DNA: TGTGCCAGCAGTTACTCCGGACAGGGCAATCAGCCCCAGCACTTT. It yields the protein CASSYSGQGNQPQHF.

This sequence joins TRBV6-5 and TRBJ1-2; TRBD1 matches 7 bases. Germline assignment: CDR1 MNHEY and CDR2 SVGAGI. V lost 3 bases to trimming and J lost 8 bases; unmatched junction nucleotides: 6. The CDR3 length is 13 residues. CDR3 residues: CASSYDRVAGYTF. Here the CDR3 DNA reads TGTGCCAGCAGTTATGACAGGGTAGCGGGCTACACCTTC.

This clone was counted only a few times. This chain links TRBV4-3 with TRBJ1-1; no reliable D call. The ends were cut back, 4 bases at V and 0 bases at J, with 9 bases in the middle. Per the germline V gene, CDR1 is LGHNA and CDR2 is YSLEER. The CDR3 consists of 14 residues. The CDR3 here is CASSPGMVNTEAFF. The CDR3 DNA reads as TGCGCCAGCAGCCCCGGGATGGTGAACACTGAAGCTTTCTTT.

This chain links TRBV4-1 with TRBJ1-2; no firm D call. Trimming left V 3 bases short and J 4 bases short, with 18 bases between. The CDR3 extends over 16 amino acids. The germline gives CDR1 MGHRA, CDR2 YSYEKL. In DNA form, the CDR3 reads TGCGCCAGCAGCCAGGCCTTGTTGCGGGAGATCTATGGCTACACCTTC. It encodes CASSQALLREIYGYTF.

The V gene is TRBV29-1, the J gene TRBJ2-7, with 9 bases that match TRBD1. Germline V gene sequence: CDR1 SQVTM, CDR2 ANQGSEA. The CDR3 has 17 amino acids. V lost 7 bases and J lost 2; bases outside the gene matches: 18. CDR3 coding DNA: TGCAGCGCTTTTGTGCTCTTTAGGACAGGGGCCACCTACGAGCAGTACTTC. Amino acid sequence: CSAFVLFRTGATYEQYF.

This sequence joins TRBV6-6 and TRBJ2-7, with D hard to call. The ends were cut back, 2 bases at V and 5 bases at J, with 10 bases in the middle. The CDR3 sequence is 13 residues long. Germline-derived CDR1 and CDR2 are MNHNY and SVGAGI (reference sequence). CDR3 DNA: TGTGCCAGCAGTTACCCTGACACTGACGAGCAGTACTTC. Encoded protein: CASSYPDTDEQYF.

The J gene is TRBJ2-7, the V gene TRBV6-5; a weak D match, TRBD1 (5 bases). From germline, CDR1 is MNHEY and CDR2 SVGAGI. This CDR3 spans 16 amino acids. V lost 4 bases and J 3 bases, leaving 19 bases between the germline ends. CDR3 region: CASSSALGRPNYEQYF. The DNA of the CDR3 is TGTGCCAGCAGTTCAGCCCTGGGGCGGCCGAACTACGAGCAGTACTTC.

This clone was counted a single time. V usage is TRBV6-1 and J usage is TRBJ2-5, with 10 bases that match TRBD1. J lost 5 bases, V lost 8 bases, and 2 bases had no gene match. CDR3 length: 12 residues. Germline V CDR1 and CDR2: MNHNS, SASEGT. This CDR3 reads CASGQGEETQYF. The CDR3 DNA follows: TGTGCCAGCGGACAGGGGGAGGAGACCCAGTACTTC.

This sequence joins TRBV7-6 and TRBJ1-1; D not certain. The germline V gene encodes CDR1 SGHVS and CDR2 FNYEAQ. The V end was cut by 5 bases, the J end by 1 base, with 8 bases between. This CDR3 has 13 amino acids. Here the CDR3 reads CASSVRENTEAFF. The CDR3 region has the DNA TGTGCCAGCAGCGTCCGGGAGAACACTGAAGCTTTCTTT. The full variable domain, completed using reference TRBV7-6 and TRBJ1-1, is GAGVSQSPRYKVTKRGQDVALRCDPISGHVSLYWYRQALGQGPEFLTYFNYEAQQDKSGLPNDRFSAERPEGSISTLTIQRTEQRDSAMYRCASSVRENTEAFFGQGTRLTVV.

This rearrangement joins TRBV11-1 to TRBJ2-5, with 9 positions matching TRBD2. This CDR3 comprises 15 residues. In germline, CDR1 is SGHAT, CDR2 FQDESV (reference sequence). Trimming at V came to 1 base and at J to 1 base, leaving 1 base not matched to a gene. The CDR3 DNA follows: TGTGCCAGCAGCTTAGTGACTAGCGGCCAAGAGACCCAGTACTTC. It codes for CASSLVTSGQETQYF.